This TCR beta chain was sequenced for a study of T cells in Graves' hyperthyroidism and ophthalmopathy. Study-wide findings and caveats: Ophthalmopathy was predicted by the model a median of about six months ahead of onset. In the analysis, a 13 V-J model separated ophthalmopathy from stable hyperthyroidism.

A Clinical Activity Score of at least 3, a NOSPECS grade of at least 4 and a duration under 3 months were recorded in the ophthalmopathy patients. Reasons for excluding patients were uncontrolled infection, other autoimmune disease, pregnancy or lactation. This CDR3 comprises 15 residues. CDR1 and CDR2 (germline): SEHNR, FQNEAQ (reference sequence). Between the trimmed V and J ends, which lost 3 bases and 0 bases, there was a span of 12 bases. Amplified regions were TCR beta CDR3 sequences from RNA transcripts. In the first-round RT-PCR of the TCR CDR3, the HTBI primer set was used. TCRdb reprocessed the multiplex PCR reads via MiXCR and lists one record per CDR3 protein. The sample lists hundreds of thousands of distinct CDR3 sequences, approximately 14% occurring once. This clonotype was recorded many times. Its antigen remains unidentified.

This TCR was recovered from a woman aged 50 to 65 with Graves' ophthalmopathy. The chain joins TRBV7-9 to TRBJ2-7, with D unresolved. Sequencing was carried out using blood. The CDR3, as DNA: TGTGCCAGCAGCTTCCTTACCAGTAGCTCCTACGAGCAGTACTTC. Translated: CASSFLTSSSYEQYF.